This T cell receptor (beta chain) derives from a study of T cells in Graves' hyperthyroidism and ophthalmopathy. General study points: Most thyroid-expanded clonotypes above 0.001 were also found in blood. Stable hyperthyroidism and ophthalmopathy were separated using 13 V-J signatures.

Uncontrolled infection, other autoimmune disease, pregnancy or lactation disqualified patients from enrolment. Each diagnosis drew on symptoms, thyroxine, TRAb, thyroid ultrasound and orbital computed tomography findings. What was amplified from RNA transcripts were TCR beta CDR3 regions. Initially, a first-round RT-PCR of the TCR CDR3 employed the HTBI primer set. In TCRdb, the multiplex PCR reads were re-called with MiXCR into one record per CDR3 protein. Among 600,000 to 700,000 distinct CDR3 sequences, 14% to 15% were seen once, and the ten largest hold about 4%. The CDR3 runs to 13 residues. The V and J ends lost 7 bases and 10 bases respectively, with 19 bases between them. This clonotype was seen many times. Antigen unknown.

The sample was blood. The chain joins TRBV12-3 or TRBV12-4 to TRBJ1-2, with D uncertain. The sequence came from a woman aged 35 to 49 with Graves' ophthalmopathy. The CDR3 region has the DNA TGTGCCAGCACCGGAGGCGCTCCGGACGCCTACACCTTC. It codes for CASTGGAPDAYTF.